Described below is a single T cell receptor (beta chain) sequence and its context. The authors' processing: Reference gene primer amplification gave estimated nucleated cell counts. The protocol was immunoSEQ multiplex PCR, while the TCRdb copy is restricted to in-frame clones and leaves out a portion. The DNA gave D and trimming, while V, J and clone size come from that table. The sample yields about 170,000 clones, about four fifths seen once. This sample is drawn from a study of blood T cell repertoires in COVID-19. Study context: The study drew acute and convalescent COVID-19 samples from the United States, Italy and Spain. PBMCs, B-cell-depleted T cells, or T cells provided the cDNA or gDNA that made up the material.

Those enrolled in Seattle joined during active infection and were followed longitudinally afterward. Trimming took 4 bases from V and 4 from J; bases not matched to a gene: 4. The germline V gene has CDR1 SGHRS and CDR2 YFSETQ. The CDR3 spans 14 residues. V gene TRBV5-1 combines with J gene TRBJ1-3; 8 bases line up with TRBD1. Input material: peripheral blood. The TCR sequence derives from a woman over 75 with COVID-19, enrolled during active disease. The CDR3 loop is CASSLTGAGNTIYF. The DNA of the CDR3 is TGCGCCAGCAGCCTGACAGGGGCCGGAAACACCATATATTTT. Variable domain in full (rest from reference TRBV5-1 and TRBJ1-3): KAGVTQTPRYLIKTRGQQVTLSCSPISGHRSVSWYQQTPGQGLQFLFEYFSETQRNKGNFPGRFSGRQFSNSRSEMNVSTLELGDSALYLCASSLTGAGNTIYFGEGSWLTVV.